Shown below are 19 T cell receptor beta chains from a single sample sequenced in a study of cytomegalovirus exposure and HLA in healthy donors. Amplification used 60 Vbeta primers and 13 Jbeta primers. Repertoires were generated with immunoSEQ multiplex PCR, while TCRdb's copy carries only in-frame clones and drops some. The record lists tens of thousands of clones, of which the ten most abundant hold about 2.9%. Sequencing input: PBMCs. These receptors were taken from a man aged 35-49 years in good health and CMV-seronegative.

The J gene is TRBJ1-2, the V gene TRBV18, with 9 bases lining up with TRBD1. V gave up 4 bases and J gave up 4 bases; unmatched junction bases: 7. CDR3 length equals 15 residues. CDR1 and CDR2 (germline): KGHSH, LQKENI. The CDR3 bases are TGTGCCAGCTCACGCGAGGGACAGGGACCCTATGGCTACACCTTC. This codes for CASSREGQGPYGYTF.

V gene TRBV5-4 combines with J gene TRBJ2-5; TRBD2 might be the D (6 bases). Germline V CDR1 and CDR2: SGHNT, YYREEE (reference sequence). The V gene lost 0 bases and the J gene lost 9 bases, with 15 bases spanning the gap. This CDR3 contains 14 residues. The CDR3 nucleotides are TGTGCCAGCAGCTTGGGGATAGCGGTGGAGGCCCAGTACTTC. Translated: CASSLGIAVEAQYF.

This chain connects TRBV4-1 to TRBJ2-2, with D unresolved. CDR1 MGHRA and CDR2 YSYEKL come from the germline V gene. CDR3 size: 16 residues. The V end lost 0 bases, the J end lost 4 bases, and 12 bases lay between the germline ends. Here the CDR3 reads CASSQDLPRRTGELFF. The CDR3 nucleotides read TGCGCCAGCAGCCAAGATCTTCCCAGGCGCACCGGGGAGCTGTTTTTT.

The genes are TRBV7-8 and TRBJ1-6; TRBD1 agrees at 9 bases. The CDR3 runs 13 residues. V shed 6 bases, J shed 9 bases, and the junction held 3 bases outside the gene matches. CDR1 SGHVS and CDR2 FQNEAQ come from the germline V gene. CDR3: CASRGTGSSPLHF. CDR3 bases: TGTGCCAGCAGGGGGACAGGGAGTTCACCCCTCCACTTT. Variable domain in full (rest from reference TRBV7-8 and TRBJ1-6): GAGVSQSPRYKVAKRGQDVALRCDPISGHVSLFWYQQALGQGPEFLTYFQNEAQLDKSGLPSDRFFAERPEGSVSTLKIQRTQQEDSAVYLCASRGTGSSPLHFGNGTRLTVT.

On this clone: This sample also contains other DNA sequences that code for the same CDR3. Here the CDR3 DNA reads TGTGCCAGCTCACCCCGAAGCGACTCACCCCTCCACTTT. Translated: CASSPRSDSPLHF. The chain is built from TRBV18 and TRBJ1-6; D uncertain. V lost 3 bases to trimming and J lost 10 bases, with 10 bases between them. The germline V gene has CDR1 KGHSH and CDR2 LQKENI. The CDR3 covers 13 residues.

This chain's CDR3 is CASMRDRGDSPLHF. The CDR3 DNA reads as TGTGCCAGCATGCGGGACAGGGGAGATTCACCCCTCCACTTT. V usage is TRBV28 and J usage is TRBJ1-6; 10 bases line up with TRBD1. Trimming took 7 bases from V and 8 from J; bases not matched to a gene: 5. Germline V gene sequence: CDR1 MDHEN, CDR2 SYDVKM. This CDR3 contains 14 residues.

The chain carries TRBV7-2 and TRBJ2-1, with 12 bases aligning to TRBD1. Germline V gene lookup returns CDR1 SGHTA and CDR2 FQGNSA. The CDR3 runs 16 residues. V lost 2 bases to trimming and J lost 9 bases; unmatched junction nucleotides: 8. In DNA form, the CDR3 reads TGTGCCAGCAGCTTATCGGGACAGGGGGCGCGAAGTGAGCAGTTCTTC. It codes for CASSLSGQGARSEQFF.

The rearrangement uses TRBV5-6 and TRBJ2-2, with D hard to call. The germline CDR1 and CDR2 sequences are SGHDT and YYEEEE. The CDR3 is 14 amino acids. V was shortened by 2 bases and J by 9 bases, with 14 bases between the two germline ends. The CDR3 sequence is CASSFLRLPRELFF. For the CDR3, the DNA is TGTGCCAGCAGCTTTTTAAGACTGCCCCGGGAGCTGTTTTTT.

The V gene is TRBV20-1, the J gene TRBJ2-1, with D uncertain. The CDR3 totals 11 residues. Trimming pared 5 bases from V and 6 bases from J, leaving 8 bases between. The germline gives CDR1 DFQATT, CDR2 SNEGSKA (reference sequence). The CDR3 is CSASDFNEQFF. CDR3 bases: TGCAGTGCTTCTGACTTCAATGAGCAGTTCTTC.

The chain couples TRBV15 to TRBJ1-1; TRBD1 matches at 10 bases. Germline loops: CDR1 LNHNV, CDR2 YYDKDF (reference sequence). The V gene end was trimmed by 4 bases and the J gene end by 3 bases; junction bases not matched to a gene: 5. CDR3 length: 15 residues. CDR3 nucleotide sequence: TGTGCCACCAGCACGGGACAGGGGTTCGACACTGAAGCTTTCTTT. Translating it yields CATSTGQGFDTEAFF.

J is TRBJ1-5 and V is TRBV28, with TRBD1 identical over 9 bases. The CDR3 loop spans 17 amino acids. Germline assignment: CDR1 MDHEN and CDR2 SYDVKM. Losses at the gene ends were 3 bases for V and 7 bases for J; bases not matched to a gene: 13. CDR3 sequence reads: CASSFDRGISSWQPQHF. The CDR3, as DNA: TGTGCCAGCAGTTTTGACAGGGGGATATCCTCTTGGCAGCCCCAGCATTTT.

This chain joins TRBV6-6 and TRBJ1-5, with 10 bases matching TRBD1. V lost 0 bases, J lost 5 bases, and 1 base stayed unmatched. The length of the CDR3 is 15 residues. Germline-derived CDR1 and CDR2 are MNHNY and SVGAGI (reference sequence). In DNA, the CDR3 is TGTGCCAGCAGTTACTCGACAGGGGGCCATCAGCCCCAGCATTTT. Translated, it gives CASSYSTGGHQPQHF.

The chain has TRBV19 and TRBJ2-7, with D perhaps matching TRBD1 (6 bases). CDR1 is LNHDA and CDR2 is SQIVND in the germline V gene (reference sequence). The CDR3 spans 15 residues. Trimming stripped 5 bases from V and 1 base from J, with 15 bases between. As DNA, the CDR3 is TGTGCCAGTAGTCTCCGGGACACAAAGTCCTACGAGCAGTACTTC. It encodes CASSLRDTKSYEQYF.

The chain carries TRBV5-1 and TRBJ1-6; a possible D gene is TRBD1 (6 bases). The germline CDR1 and CDR2 sequences are SGHRS and YFSETQ. Trimming pared 0 bases from V and 6 bases from J, leaving 10 bases between. The CDR3 runs to 15 residues. The CDR3 DNA is TGCGCCAGCAGCTTGGGACAGGAGATTAATTCACCCCTCCACTTT. Protein product: CASSLGQEINSPLHF.

The gene calls are TRBV6-5 and TRBJ1-6, with 7 bases matching TRBD1. V lost 6 bases to trimming and J lost 5 bases; unmatched junction nucleotides: 7. This CDR3 region has 15 residues. Germline V gene data show CDR1 as MNHEY and CDR2 as SVGAGI. The CDR3 here is CASRGFGTDNSPLHF. CDR3 coding DNA: TGTGCCAGCAGGGGCTTCGGGACAGATAATTCACCCCTCCACTTT.

This chain uses TRBV27 with TRBJ1-1; a weak D match, TRBD1 (5 bases). This CDR3 is built from 16 residues. Germline V gene sequence: CDR1 MNHEY, CDR2 SMNVEV (reference sequence). Trimming pared 3 bases from V and 0 bases from J, leaving 14 bases between. For the CDR3, the DNA is TGTGCCAGCAGTTTCTATCGCCAGGGCCTGAACACTGAAGCTTTCTTT. This sequence encodes CASSFYRQGLNTEAFF.

CDR3 region: CASRGRAGQGTNSPLHF. The CDR3 nucleotides read TGTGCCAGTAGGGGCCGGGCGGGACAGGGGACGAATTCACCCCTCCACTTT. This chain uses TRBV19 with TRBJ1-6; 10 bases line up with TRBD1. Per germline, CDR1 LNHDA and CDR2 SQIVND (reference sequence). The CDR3 spans 17 residues. V lost 6 bases, J lost 7 bases, and 12 bases stayed unmatched.

The chain is built from TRBV28 and TRBJ2-1, with TRBD2 matching 11 bases. The CDR3 runs to 15 residues. With V trimmed by 3 bases and J by 5 bases, 3 bases remained unmatched. Germline V gene data show CDR1 as MDHEN and CDR2 as SYDVKM. The CDR3 spells CASSLLAGGNNEQFF. As DNA, the CDR3 is TGTGCCAGCAGTTTGTTAGCGGGGGGGAACAATGAGCAGTTCTTC.

V is TRBV7-9 and J is TRBJ1-3, with D possibly being TRBD1 (6 bases). The germline CDR1 and CDR2 sequences are SEHNR and FQNEAQ (reference sequence). The CDR3 is 14 amino acids. Trimming took 5 bases from V and 0 from J, leaving 8 bases between them. CDR3 in DNA: TGTGCCAGCAGCAGAGGGGGCTCTGGAAACACCATATATTTT. Translating it yields CASSRGGSGNTIYF.